This T cell receptor beta chain was sequenced in a study of blood T cell repertoires in COVID-19. Under the authors' procedure: Nucleated cell counts were estimated from reference gene primer amplification. Generated by immunoSEQ multiplex PCR, the TCRdb table keeps only in-frame clones and is missing some. The V and J calls and clone size are taken from that table; D and trimming were inferred from the DNA. Among 300,000 or so clones, about 85% were seen once, and the ten largest hold under 6%. This CDR3 contains 13 residues. Germline CDR1 and CDR2: SGDLS and YYNGEE. V was clipped by 4 bases and J by 4 bases, with 11 bases between them. Residents of 24 US areas, aged about 18 to 89 years, made up the participants. Cohort placement rested on clinical history that participants reported themselves. Before being deemed recovered, Cohort 3 donors had two negative PCRs, clearance, or symptom resolution.

This receptor was identified in a woman between 25 and 40 years old who had recovered from COVID-19. The specimen was PBMCs or T cells enriched from blood (not recorded which). V usage is TRBV9 and J usage is TRBJ1-2; D is uncertain. For the CDR3, the DNA is TGTGCCAGCAGCCCGCCCCACGGCTATGGCTACACCTTC. As protein: CASSPPHGYGYTF.